This T cell receptor beta chain was obtained from a study of cytomegalovirus exposure and HLA in healthy donors. General study results and limits: Researchers reported in a later analysis that a missense DCLRE1C variant was tied to TCR beta V- and J-gene trimming. In vitro data verified a few CMV-associated chains as specific for CMV antigens. The classifier reportedly diagnosed cytomegalovirus status with high sensitivity and specificity.

A note on this clone: Its antigen remains unknown.

This CDR3 comprises 13 residues. Germline loops: CDR1 LNHDA, CDR2 SQIVND (reference sequence). Trimming took 3 bases from V and 7 from J, leaving 10 bases between them. A multiplex PCR was run with 60 Vbeta primers and 13 Jbeta primers. Authors' analysis steps: Unique TCR beta chains numbered around 80 million in a later analysis, with roughly 11 million shared. TCRdb's table, derived via immunoSEQ multiplex PCR, lists solely in-frame clones and lacks some. For V, J and clone size, that table is used; D and trimming come from the DNA. This table has some 92,000 clones, 70% to 80% appearing once. The TCR was taken from a man between 18 and 35 years old in good health and CMV-seropositive. The chain carries TRBV19 and TRBJ2-1; no firm D call. The source material was PBMCs. CDR3 DNA: TGTGCCAGTAGTATTTCGGCGCGGAATGAGCAGTTCTTC. It encodes CASSISARNEQFF.